This TCR beta chain emerged from a study of blood T cell repertoires in COVID-19. Study at large: Collection of acute and convalescent COVID-19 samples took place in the United States, Italy and Spain.

The ends lost 3 bases at V and 4 bases at J; junction bases unmatched: 4. This CDR3 is 16 amino acids long. Germline V gene lookup returns CDR1 SNHLY and CDR2 FYNNEI. Sequencing used immunoSEQ multiplex PCR; TCRdb keeps in-frame clones, though not all of them. The sample contains around 180,000 clones, about 86% of which appear only once. This clone showed up just a few times. The J gene is TRBJ2-2, the V gene TRBV2; TRBD2 aligns across 11 bases. Sequencing input: peripheral blood. This sequence originates from a woman in her twenties or thirties with active or convalescent COVID-19. The DNA of the CDR3 is TGTGCCAGCAGTGACTTGGGGACTAGCGGCACCGGGGAGCTGTTTTTT. Residues: CASSDLGTSGTGELFF.